The 10 T cell receptor beta chains listed next were all sequenced from one sample in a study of OX40 agonist ivuxolimab in advanced cancers. TCRdb's copy holds only in-frame clones and misses some; the assay was immunoSEQ multiplex PCR. The sample yields about 67,000 clones, about 85% seen once. The material was CD4+ or CD8+ T cells sorted from blood, obtained in a trial of the OX40 agonist ivuxolimab. The receptor set was obtained from an adult with an advanced solid tumor such as melanoma, head and neck, liver or kidney cancer.

This chain connects TRBV4-2 to TRBJ2-5; 10 bases line up with TRBD1. The CDR3 extends over 16 amino acids. Trimming took 3 bases from V and 6 from J; bases not matched to a gene: 10. Germline CDR1 is LGHNA and CDR2 is YNFKEQ. The CDR3 DNA reads as TGTGCCAGCAGCCACCCCGGGACAGGGGCGCACAAGACCCAGTACTTC. Protein sequence: CASSHPGTGAHKTQYF.

The chain is built from TRBV23-1 and TRBJ2-3; the D is unclear. TRBV23-1 is placed among ORFs of uncertain function. The V end was cut by 7 bases, the J end by 0 bases, with 8 bases between. The CDR3 length is 13 residues. The CDR3 DNA follows: TGCGCCAGCAAGCCCCCTAGCACAGATACGCAGTATTTT. This gives the protein CASKPPSTDTQYF.

This chain uses TRBV7-9 with TRBJ2-3, with a possible D match to TRBD2 (5 bases). The CDR3 runs 14 residues. The germline gives CDR1 SEHNR, CDR2 FQNEAQ (reference sequence). Between the trimmed V and J ends, which lost 5 bases and 1 base, there was a span of 10 bases. CDR3 DNA sequence: TGTGCCAGCAGCAAAAGCGGCCGCACAGATACGCAGTATTTT. It is translated as CASSKSGRTDTQYF.

The V and J genes are TRBV7-9 and TRBJ1-2, with 10 positions matching TRBD1. Germline CDR1 SEHNR, CDR2 FQNEAQ (reference sequence). V was pared by 4 bases and J by 1 base, with 12 bases of the junction left unmatched. CDR3 length: 18 amino acids. CDR3 sequence reads: CASSSWTGTGDINYGYTF. The CDR3, as DNA: TGTGCCAGCAGCTCCTGGACCGGGACAGGGGACATTAACTATGGCTACACCTTC.

V usage is TRBV5-1 and J usage is TRBJ1-1; D is ambiguous. V lost 0 bases, J lost 1 base, and 7 bases lay in between. The germline gives CDR1 SGHRS, CDR2 YFSETQ. The CDR3 totals 14 residues. The CDR3, as DNA: TGCGCCAGCAGCTTGGATTCTGAGAACACTGAAGCTTTCTTT. Amino acid sequence: CASSLDSENTEAFF.

A few counts support this clone. The V call is TRBV15, the J call TRBJ1-1; 7 nucleotides align to TRBD1. Germline V gene sequence: CDR1 LNHNV, CDR2 YYDKDF (reference sequence). After removal of 4 bases from V and 4 bases from J, the junction contained 3 bases not matched to a gene. The CDR3 sequence is 13 residues long. CDR3 region: CATSKGAVTEAFF. The CDR3 coding sequence is TGTGCCACCAGCAAGGGGGCCGTCACTGAAGCTTTCTTT.

This clone was picked up one time. This rearrangement joins TRBV28 to TRBJ2-7, with D possibly TRBD2 on 5 matching bases. Trimming removed 8 bases from V and 3 bases from J, with 8 bases in between. Germline loops: CDR1 MDHEN, CDR2 SYDVKM. The length of the CDR3 is 11 residues. The CDR3 DNA follows: TGTGCCAGCGGGAGTCGCTACGAGCAGTACTTC. Translated, it gives CASGSRYEQYF. Based on the CDR3 plus reference TRBV28 and TRBJ2-7, the full variable domain is DVKVTQSSRYLVKRTGEKVFLECVQDMDHENMFWYRQDPGLGLRLIYFSYDVKMKEKGDIPEGYSVSREKKERFSLILESASTNQTSMYLCASGSRYEQYFGPGTRLTVT.

The chain joins TRBV12-5 to TRBJ2-1; 8 nucleotides match TRBD1. From germline, CDR1 is LGHNT and CDR2 FRNRAP. CDR3 length: 14 amino acids. J gave up 6 bases and V 1 base, and 2 bases lay outside the gene matches. CDR3 loop: CASGLGQGSNEQFF. CDR3 in DNA: TGTGCTAGTGGTTTGGGACAGGGGTCCAATGAGCAGTTCTTC.

V and J are TRBV19 and TRBJ2-1; 10 nucleotides align to TRBD2. The CDR3 is 15 amino acids. Looked up from germline, CDR1 is LNHDA and CDR2 is SQIVND (reference sequence). With V trimmed by 4 bases and J by 9 bases, 9 bases remained unmatched. The CDR3 protein is CASSNHLAGESEQFF. The CDR3, as DNA: TGTGCCAGTAGTAACCATCTAGCGGGAGAATCTGAGCAGTTCTTC.

The chain uses TRBV7-6 and TRBJ2-3; D perhaps matches TRBD1 (7 bases). CDR3 length equals 16 residues. Germline assignment: CDR1 SGHVS and CDR2 FNYEAQ. V shed 5 bases and J shed 5 bases, with 20 bases lying between them. The CDR3 loop reads CASSRGPWGAGDTQYF. Here the CDR3 DNA reads TGTGCCAGCAGCAGGGGGCCGTGGGGGGCTGGAGATACGCAGTATTTT. The full variable domain, rest sourced from reference TRBV7-6 and TRBJ2-3, is GAGVSQSPRYKVTKRGQDVALRCDPISGHVSLYWYRQALGQGPEFLTYFNYEAQQDKSGLPNDRFSAERPEGSISTLTIQRTEQRDSAMYRCASSRGPWGAGDTQYFGPGTRLTVL.